Listed below are T cell receptor beta chains from one sample, sequenced in a study of vaccination effects on CD4 cells after COVID-19. Repertoires were generated with immunoSEQ multiplex PCR, while TCRdb's copy carries only in-frame clones and drops some. This table has more than 40,000 clones, roughly two thirds appearing once. The antigens these receptors bind are not known. This specimen consisted of CD4+ T cells from PBMCs cultured with HCoV-OC43 spike peptides, obtained before COVID-19 vaccination. The receptors were sampled from a human donor who received a COVID-19 vaccine. The CDR3 runs from the conserved cysteine through the conserved F or W. A D gene is named only where the DNA matches it firmly. Size values are once, few and many counts, or a class for expanded clones, and some rows have none.

j_call d_call clone_size v_call cdr3_nt cdr3_aa
TRBJ1-1 TRBD1 few TRBV3-1/TRBV3-2 TGTGCCAGCAGTTCCCTGGGACAGGGGGGGTTGACTGAAGCTTTCTTT CASSSLGQGGLTEAFF
TRBJ2-7 TRBD2 once TRBV11-2 TGTGCCAGCAGCTACCGGCGGGGGTTGGGAACCTACGAGCAGTACTTC CASSYRRGLGTYEQYF
TRBJ1-3 NA NA TRBV12-3/TRBV12-4 TGTGCCAGCAGTTTGAACACTGGCGCTACCATATATTTT CASSLNTGATIYF
TRBJ1-1 NA NA TRBV18 TGTGCCAGCTCTCCGACCCGACAGATGAACACTGAAGCTTTCTTT CASSPTRQMNTEAFF
TRBJ1-5 NA NA TRBV19 TGTGCCAGTATTAGGGATCAGCCCCAGCATTTT CASIRDQPQHF
TRBJ2-7 NA NA TRBV30 TGTGCGTCTTCAAGGGGGGGACCCTACGAGCAGTACTTC CASSRGGPYEQYF
TRBJ1-2 NA NA TRBV19 TGTGCCAGTAGTCCCGGGAGTTTGGGGACTCTCTATGGCTACACCTTC CASSPGSLGTLYGYTF
TRBJ2-7 NA NA TRBV29-1 TGCAGCGTTGCCCGGGGTGCGGACGAGCAGTACTTC CSVARGADEQYF
TRBJ2-3 TRBD2 NA TRBV5-1 TGCGCCAGCAGCCCACCCGGGACTAGCGGGTTAAGCACAGATACGCAGTATTTT CASSPPGTSGLSTDTQYF
TRBJ1-2 TRBD1 NA TRBV2 TGTGCCAGCAGCGCCGGGACAGGGTGGGACTACACCTTC CASSAGTGWDYTF
TRBJ1-1 NA few TRBV19 TGTGCCAGTAGGACCGGGGGGTCCGCATTGAACACTGAAGCTTTCTTT CASRTGGSALNTEAFF
TRBJ2-3 NA few TRBV3-1/TRBV3-2 TGTGCCAGCAATCAGACTAGCACAGATACGCAGTATTTT CASNQTSTDTQYF
TRBJ1-5 NA once TRBV7-2 TGTGCCAGCAGCTTAGGAGGGTCTCAGCCCCAGCATTTT CASSLGGSQPQHF
TRBJ1-1 TRBD1 NA TRBV7-2 TGTGCCAGCAGTCTTATATCGTTACAGGGGGTGGGCACTGAAGCTTTCTTT CASSLISLQGVGTEAFF
TRBJ1-4 NA few TRBV5-1 TGCGCCAGCAGCTTGGGGAGGTCAGCTAAAGAAAAACTGTTTTTT CASSLGRSAKEKLFF
TRBJ1-2 NA few TRBV14 TGTGCCAGCAGCCAAGTGGGGGGCGTCTATGGCTACACCTTC CASSQVGGVYGYTF
TRBJ2-7 NA NA TRBV7-8 TGTGCCAGCAGCTTATGGGGGCCCCACGAGCAGTACTTC CASSLWGPHEQYF
TRBJ2-7 TRBD2 once TRBV11-2 TGTGCCAGCAGCCCCATCAAGCGGGGGGGAACCTACGAGCAGTACTTC CASSPIKRGGTYEQYF
TRBJ1-2 NA NA TRBV7-2 TGTGCCAGCAGCTTAGATCGGGGGAACTATGGCTACACCTTC CASSLDRGNYGYTF
TRBJ2-5 NA NA TRBV5-1 TGCGCCAGCAGCTTCGTTACCTACAGGTTCGAGTCGGCCCAGTACTTC CASSFVTYRFESAQYF
TRBJ1-2 TRBD1 NA TRBV19 TGTGCCAGTAGTACCCCGGGACAGGGACCCTATGGCTACACCTTC CASSTPGQGPYGYTF
TRBJ1-1 TRBD1 NA TRBV2 TGTGCCAGCAGTACCCGGGACAGGTCAGGGACTGAAGCTTTCTTT CASSTRDRSGTEAFF
TRBJ2-3 NA NA TRBV28 TGTGCCAGCAGTTTGAGGTCTACAGATACGCAGTATTTT CASSLRSTDTQYF
TRBJ1-4 NA NA TRBV15 TGTGCCACCAGCAGACGCCAGGGTAATAATGAAAAACTGTTTTTT CATSRRQGNNEKLFF
TRBJ1-1 TRBD1 NA TRBV18 TGTGCCAGCTCAATCTCAGGGGGCGAGACTGAAGCTTTCTTT CASSISGGETEAFF
TRBJ2-1 NA NA TRBV6-5 TGTGCCAGCAGTTACTCGAAGGAGGTCCAGTCCAATGAGCAGTTCTTC CASSYSKEVQSNEQFF
TRBJ2-1 NA NA TRBV30 TGTGCCTGGAGTCGAGGCGTCAATGAGCAGTTCTTC CAWSRGVNEQFF
TRBJ2-7 NA NA TRBV28 TGTGCCAGCAGCCGGAGCGGAGGTTACGAGCAGTACTTC CASSRSGGYEQYF
TRBJ2-1 TRBD2 NA TRBV2 TGTGCCAGCAAAGAGCGGGGGGGCTATGAGCAGTTCTTC CASKERGGYEQFF
TRBJ2-2 TRBD2 NA TRBV7-6 TGTGCCAGCAGCTTATCTGGTACTAGCGGGATTTCCGGGGAGCTGTTTTTT CASSLSGTSGISGELFF
TRBJ2-5 NA once TRBV5-1 TGCGCCAGCAGCTTCTACGGGGGGACACAAGAGACCCAGTACTTC CASSFYGGTQETQYF
TRBJ1-6 NA NA TRBV10-3 TGTGCCATCAGTGACTCCGGGACGGTTAATTCACCCCTCCACTTT CAISDSGTVNSPLHF
TRBJ1-6 NA few TRBV19 TGTGCCAGTAGTAAGCAGGGCGGCTCCTATAATTCACCCCTCCACTTT CASSKQGGSYNSPLHF
TRBJ1-6 TRBD1 NA TRBV7-2 TGTGCCAGCAGCCCCGTCGGGGGACAGGGAATGACACCCCTCCACTTT CASSPVGGQGMTPLHF
TRBJ1-4 TRBD1 NA TRBV30 TGTGCCTGGAGCACCGGGACAGGGGGTGGAAAACTGTTTTTT CAWSTGTGGGKLFF
TRBJ2-3 TRBD2 NA TRBV4-3 TGCGCCAGCAGCACCCGGCTAGCGGGGGCAGATACGCAGTATTTT CASSTRLAGADTQYF
TRBJ2-5 TRBD2 NA TRBV7-2 TGTGCCAGCAGCTCCCGACTAGCGGGGCAAGAGACCCAGTACTTC CASSSRLAGQETQYF
TRBJ1-2 TRBD1 NA TRBV14 TGTGCCAGCAGCCCACACAGGGGTAACTATGGCTACACCTTC CASSPHRGNYGYTF
TRBJ1-1 TRBD1 few TRBV11-1 TGTGCCAGCAGCTCACAGGGGATAAAGGCTTTCTTT CASSSQGIKAFF
TRBJ1-5 TRBD1 NA TRBV12-3/TRBV12-4 TGTGCCAGCACCCGGACAGGGAGTCAGCCCCAGCATTTT CASTRTGSQPQHF
TRBJ1-2 NA NA TRBV7-9 TGTGCCAGCAGCTTAGGCCAGGCCGGCGTTCTTCGTGGCTACACCTTC CASSLGQAGVLRGYTF
TRBJ1-1 NA NA TRBV10-3 TGTGCCATCAGTCCGACAGAGAGCACTGAAGCTTTCTTT CAISPTESTEAFF
TRBJ2-3 NA NA TRBV19 TGTGCCAGTAGTATCGGCGGGGGCACAGATACGCAGTATTTT CASSIGGGTDTQYF
TRBJ1-1 TRBD1 few TRBV4-3 TGCGCCAGCAGCCCAGGGGGGCAGGGAGGAGTAGCTTTCTTT CASSPGGQGGVAFF
TRBJ1-5 TRBD1 few TRBV4-1 TGCGCCAGCAGCCACTACCCAAGACAGGGGGGCAATCAGCCCCAGCATTTT CASSHYPRQGGNQPQHF
TRBJ1-1 NA NA TRBV7-2 TGTGCCAGCAGGTCCCGAAGGCACACTGAAGCTTTCTTT CASRSRRHTEAFF
TRBJ2-6 NA NA TRBV18 TGTGCCAGCTCACTCACCCACTCTGGGGCCAACGTCCTGACTTTC CASSLTHSGANVLTF
TRBJ2-7 NA NA TRBV28 TGTGCCAGCAGCAACCAGGGCGGGGCCAACGAGCAGTACTTC CASSNQGGANEQYF
TRBJ1-5 NA NA TRBV5-4 TGTGCCAGCAGCTTGTCGCCCGATGGGAATCAGCCCCAGCATTTT CASSLSPDGNQPQHF
TRBJ1-1 NA once TRBV19 TGTGCCAGTAGTATGGGGGGCCCAGCGGCTTTCTTT CASSMGGPAAFF
TRBJ2-3 TRBD2 NA TRBV5-5 TGTGCCAGCAGCTTTGGGGCGGGAGTGGGGGCAGATACGCAGTATTTT CASSFGAGVGADTQYF
TRBJ1-2 NA NA TRBV2 TGTGCCAGCAGTGAAGCGACCTATGGCTACACCTTC CASSEATYGYTF